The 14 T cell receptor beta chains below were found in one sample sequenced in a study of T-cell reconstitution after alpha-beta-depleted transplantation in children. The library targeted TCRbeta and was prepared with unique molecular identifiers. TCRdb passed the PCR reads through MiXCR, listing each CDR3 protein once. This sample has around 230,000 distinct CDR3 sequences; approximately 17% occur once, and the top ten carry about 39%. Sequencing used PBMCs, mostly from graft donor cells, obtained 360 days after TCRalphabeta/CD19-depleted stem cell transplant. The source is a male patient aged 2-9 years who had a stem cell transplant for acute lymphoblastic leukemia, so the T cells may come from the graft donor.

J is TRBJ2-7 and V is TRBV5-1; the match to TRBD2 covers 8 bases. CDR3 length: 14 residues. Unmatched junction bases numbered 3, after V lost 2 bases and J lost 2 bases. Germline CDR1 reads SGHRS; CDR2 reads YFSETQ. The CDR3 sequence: CASSFTSGAYEQYF. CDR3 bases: TGCGCCAGCAGCTTTACTAGCGGTGCCTACGAGCAGTACTTC.

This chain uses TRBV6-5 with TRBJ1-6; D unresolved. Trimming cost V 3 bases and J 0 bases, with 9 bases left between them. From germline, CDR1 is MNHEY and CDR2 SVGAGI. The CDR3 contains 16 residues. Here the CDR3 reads CASSYGGSSYNSPLHF. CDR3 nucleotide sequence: TGTGCCAGCAGTTATGGAGGGAGCTCCTATAATTCACCCCTCCACTTT.

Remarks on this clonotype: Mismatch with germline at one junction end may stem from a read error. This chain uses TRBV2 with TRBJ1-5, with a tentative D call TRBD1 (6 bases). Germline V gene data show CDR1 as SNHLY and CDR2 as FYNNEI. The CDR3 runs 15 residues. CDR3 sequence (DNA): TGTGCCAGCAGTGATGAGGGGGGTCGCAATAAGCCCCAGCATTTT. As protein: CASSDEGGRNKPQHF. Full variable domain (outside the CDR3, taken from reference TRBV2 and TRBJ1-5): EPEVTQTPSHQVTQMGQEVILRCVPISNHLYFYWYRQILGQKVEFLVSFYNNEISEKSEIFDDQFSVERPDGSNFTLKIRSTKLEDSAMYFCASSDEGGRNKPQHFGDGTRLSIL.

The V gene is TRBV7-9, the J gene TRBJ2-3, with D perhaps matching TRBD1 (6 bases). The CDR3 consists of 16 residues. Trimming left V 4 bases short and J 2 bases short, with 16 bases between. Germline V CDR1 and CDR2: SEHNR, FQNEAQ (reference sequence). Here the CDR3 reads CASSSPTGSPTDTQYF. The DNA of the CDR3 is TGTGCCAGCAGCTCCCCGACAGGTTCCCCCACAGATACGCAGTATTTT.

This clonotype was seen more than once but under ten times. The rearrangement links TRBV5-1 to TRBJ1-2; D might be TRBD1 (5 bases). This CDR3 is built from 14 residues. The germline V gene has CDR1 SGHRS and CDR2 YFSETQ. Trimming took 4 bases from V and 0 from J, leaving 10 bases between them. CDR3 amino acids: CASSQGTSNYGYTF. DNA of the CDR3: TGCGCCAGCAGCCAAGGGACTTCTAACTATGGCTACACCTTC. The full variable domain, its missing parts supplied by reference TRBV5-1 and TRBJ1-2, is KAGVTQTPRYLIKTRGQQVTLSCSPISGHRSVSWYQQTPGQGLQFLFEYFSETQRNKGNFPGRFSGRQFSNSRSEMNVSTLELGDSALYLCASSQGTSNYGYTFGSGTRLTVV.

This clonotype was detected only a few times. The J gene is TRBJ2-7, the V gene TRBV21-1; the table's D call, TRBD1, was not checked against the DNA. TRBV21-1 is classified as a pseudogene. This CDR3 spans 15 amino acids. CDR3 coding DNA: TGTGCCAGCGACCCGACCGGGACGGTCTCCTACGAGCAGTACTTC. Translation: CASDPTGTVSYEQYF.

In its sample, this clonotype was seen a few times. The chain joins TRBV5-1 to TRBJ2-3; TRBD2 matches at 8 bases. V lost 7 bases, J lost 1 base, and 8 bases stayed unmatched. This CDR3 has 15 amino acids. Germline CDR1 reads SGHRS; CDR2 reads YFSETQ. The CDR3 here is CASHVSGARTDTQYF. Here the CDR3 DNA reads TGCGCCAGCCACGTTAGCGGGGCCCGCACAGATACGCAGTATTTT.

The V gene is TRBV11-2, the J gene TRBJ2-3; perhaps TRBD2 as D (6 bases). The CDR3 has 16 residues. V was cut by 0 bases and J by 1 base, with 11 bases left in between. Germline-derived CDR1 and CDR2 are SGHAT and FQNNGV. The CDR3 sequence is CASSLEYGGGTDTQYF. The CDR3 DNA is TGTGCCAGCAGCTTAGAATACGGGGGTGGCACAGATACGCAGTATTTT.

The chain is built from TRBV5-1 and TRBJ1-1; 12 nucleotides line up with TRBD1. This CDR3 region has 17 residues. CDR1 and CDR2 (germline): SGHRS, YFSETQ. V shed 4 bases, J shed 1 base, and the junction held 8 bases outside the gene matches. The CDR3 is CASSLGQGARGNTEAFF. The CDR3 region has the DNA TGCGCCAGCAGCCTGGGACAGGGGGCGCGGGGGAACACTGAAGCTTTCTTT.

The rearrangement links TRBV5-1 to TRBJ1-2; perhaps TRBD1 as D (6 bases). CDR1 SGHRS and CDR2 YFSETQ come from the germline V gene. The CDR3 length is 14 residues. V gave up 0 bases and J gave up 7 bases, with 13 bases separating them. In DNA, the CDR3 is TGCGCCAGCAGCTTGGTAGGGGGGGCTCGTGGCTACACCTTC. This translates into CASSLVGGARGYTF.

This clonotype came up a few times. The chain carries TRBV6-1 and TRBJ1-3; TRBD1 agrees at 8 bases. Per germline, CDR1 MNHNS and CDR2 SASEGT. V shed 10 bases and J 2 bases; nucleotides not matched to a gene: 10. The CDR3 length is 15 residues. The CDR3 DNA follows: TGTGCCATCAGGGACAGGAGGGAAACTGGAAACACCATATATTTT. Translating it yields CAIRDRRETGNTIYF.

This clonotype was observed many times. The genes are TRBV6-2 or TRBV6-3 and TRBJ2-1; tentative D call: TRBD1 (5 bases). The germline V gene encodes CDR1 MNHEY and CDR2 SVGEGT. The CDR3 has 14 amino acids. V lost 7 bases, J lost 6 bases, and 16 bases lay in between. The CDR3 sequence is CASMRAGYRNEQFF. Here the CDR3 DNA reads TGTGCCAGCATGCGAGCAGGGTACCGCAATGAGCAGTTCTTC.

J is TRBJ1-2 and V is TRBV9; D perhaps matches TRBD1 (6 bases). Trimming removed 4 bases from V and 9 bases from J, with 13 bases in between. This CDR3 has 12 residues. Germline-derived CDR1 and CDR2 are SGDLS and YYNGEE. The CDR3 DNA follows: TGTGCCAGCAGCACCCACAGGGCGAGCTACACCTTC. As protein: CASSTHRASYTF.

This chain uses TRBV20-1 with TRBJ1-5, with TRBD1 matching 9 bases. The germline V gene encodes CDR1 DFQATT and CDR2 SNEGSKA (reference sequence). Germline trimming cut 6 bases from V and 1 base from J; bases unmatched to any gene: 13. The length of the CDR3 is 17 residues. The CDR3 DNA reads TGCAGTGCCCCGGGGGACAGGGAGATTCGGAGCAATCAGCCCCAGCATTTT. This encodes CSAPGDREIRSNQPQHF.